Listed below are T cell receptor beta chains from one sample, sequenced in a study of T-cell reconstitution after alpha-beta-depleted transplantation in children. In TCRdb, the PCR reads were re-called with MiXCR into one record per CDR3 protein. The sample includes nearly 250,000 distinct CDR3 sequences, around 7.8% of them seen just once. The sequenced sample was PBMCs, mostly from graft donor cells, obtained 180 days after TCRalphabeta/CD19-depleted stem cell transplant. The origin of the receptors is a male patient aged 10 to 17 who had a stem cell transplant for acute lymphoblastic leukemia, so the T cells may come from the graft donor. Both conserved end residues are part of each CDR3. D genes are given only for firm matches. Some rows mark clone size as missing; the rest say once, few, many or name a class of expanded clone.

v_call: TRBV12-3/TRBV12-4
cdr3_length: 14
clone_size: many
j_call: TRBJ1-6
d_call: .
cdr3_nt: TGTGCCAGCAGAGGAGGGGCCTATAATTCACCCCTCCACTTT
cdr3_aa: CASRGGAYNSPLHF

v_call: TRBV20-1
cdr3_length: 14
clone_size: many
j_call: TRBJ2-1
d_call: .
cdr3_nt: TGCAGTGCTAGCTACGGTTTTGGAAGCAATGAGCAGTTCTTC
cdr3_aa: CSASYGFGSNEQFF

v_call: TRBV15
cdr3_length: 16
clone_size: many
j_call: TRBJ2-2
d_call: .
cdr3_nt: TGTGCCACCAGCAGAGATTTCGGCGGCGACCCCGGGGAGCTGTTTTTT
cdr3_aa: CATSRDFGGDPGELFF

v_call: TRBV28
cdr3_length: 14
clone_size: many
j_call: TRBJ2-5
d_call: .
cdr3_nt: TGTGCCAGCAGCCCCGGTGGGAGCGGAGAGACCCAGTACTTC
cdr3_aa: CASSPGGSGETQYF

v_call: TRBV7-2
cdr3_length: 13
clone_size: many
j_call: TRBJ2-7
d_call: .
cdr3_nt: TGTGCCAGCAGCTTAGAGACCCCCTACGAGCAGTACTTC
cdr3_aa: CASSLETPYEQYF

v_call: TRBV4-2
cdr3_length: 16
clone_size: .
j_call: TRBJ2-5
d_call: .
cdr3_nt: TGTGCCAGCAGCCAAGATCTATCCGGGACCCAAGAGACCCAGTACTTC
cdr3_aa: CASSQDLSGTQETQYF

v_call: TRBV7-6
cdr3_length: 14
clone_size: many
j_call: TRBJ2-2
d_call: .
cdr3_nt: TGTGCCAGCAGCTACGGGGGGAACACCGGGGAGCTGTTTTTT
cdr3_aa: CASSYGGNTGELFF

v_call: TRBV4-2
cdr3_length: 14
clone_size: many
j_call: TRBJ2-3
d_call: TRBD1
cdr3_nt: TGTGCCAGCAGGGGGACAGGGGGCTTAGATACGCAGTATTTT
cdr3_aa: CASRGTGGLDTQYF

v_call: TRBV10-3
cdr3_length: 14
clone_size: many
j_call: TRBJ2-7
d_call: TRBD1
cdr3_nt: TGTGCCATCACCGTGGGACAGGGACCCTACGAGCAGTACTTC
cdr3_aa: CAITVGQGPYEQYF

v_call: TRBV6-1
cdr3_length: 15
clone_size: many
j_call: TRBJ2-2
d_call: TRBD1
cdr3_nt: TGTGCCAGCAGCGTGGGACAGGGGAGGACCGGGGAGCTGTTTTTT
cdr3_aa: CASSVGQGRTGELFF

v_call: TRBV5-1
cdr3_length: 16
clone_size: many
j_call: TRBJ1-1
d_call: TRBD1
cdr3_nt: TGCGCCAGCAGCTTACAACCGGACAGGGCAGGAACTGAAGCTTTCTTT
cdr3_aa: CASSLQPDRAGTEAFF

v_call: TRBV29-1
cdr3_length: 13
clone_size: many
j_call: TRBJ2-1
d_call: .
cdr3_nt: TGCAGCGTTGCCGGGTGGGTCTACAATGAGCAGTTCTTC
cdr3_aa: CSVAGWVYNEQFF

v_call: TRBV12-3/TRBV12-4
cdr3_length: 14
clone_size: many
j_call: TRBJ2-2
d_call: .
cdr3_nt: TGTGCCAGCAGTTTTCTTGTCTTGGCCGGGGAGCTGTTTTTT
cdr3_aa: CASSFLVLAGELFF

v_call: TRBV28
cdr3_length: 13
clone_size: many
j_call: TRBJ1-5
d_call: TRBD1
cdr3_nt: TGTGCCAGCAGAATTCAGGGGGTTCAGCCCCAGCATTTT
cdr3_aa: CASRIQGVQPQHF

v_call: TRBV29-1
cdr3_length: 13
clone_size: .
j_call: TRBJ2-3
d_call: TRBD2
cdr3_nt: TGCAGCGTTGGACTAGCCGGCACAGATACGCAGTATTTT
cdr3_aa: CSVGLAGTDTQYF

v_call: TRBV5-6
cdr3_length: 15
clone_size: few
j_call: TRBJ2-3
d_call: .
cdr3_nt: TGTGCCAGCAGCTTGGGGCCGCTCAGCTTGGATACGCAGTATTTT
cdr3_aa: CASSLGPLSLDTQYF

v_call: TRBV7-6
cdr3_length: 14
clone_size: many
j_call: TRBJ1-2
d_call: .
cdr3_nt: TGTGCCAGCAGCCCTCCCAGGGAGGAGGCTGGCTACACCTTC
cdr3_aa: CASSPPREEAGYTF

v_call: TRBV7-9
cdr3_length: 16
clone_size: many
j_call: TRBJ1-5
d_call: TRBD1
cdr3_nt: TGTGCCAGCAGTTTAGGACAGGGGGCCCGGGGGCAGCCCCAGCATTTT
cdr3_aa: CASSLGQGARGQPQHF

v_call: TRBV20-1
cdr3_length: 12
clone_size: many
j_call: TRBJ2-1
d_call: .
cdr3_nt: TGCAGTGCTTCAATCCAGGGTAGAGAGCAGTTCTTC
cdr3_aa: CSASIQGREQFF

v_call: TRBV6-2/TRBV6-3
cdr3_length: 16
clone_size: many
j_call: TRBJ1-5
d_call: .
cdr3_nt: TGTGCCAGCAGACCGATGACAGACCTTAGCAATCAGCCCCAGCATTTT
cdr3_aa: CASRPMTDLSNQPQHF

v_call: TRBV20-1
cdr3_length: 15
clone_size: many
j_call: TRBJ2-1
d_call: TRBD2
cdr3_nt: TGCAGTGCTAGCTCCTGGCTAGCGGACTACAATGAGCAGTTCTTC
cdr3_aa: CSASSWLADYNEQFF

v_call: TRBV20-1
cdr3_length: 16
clone_size: many
j_call: TRBJ1-1
d_call: .
cdr3_nt: TGCAGTGCTAGTGCTCAGGAGATGTCTCGGGGCACTGAAGCTTTCTTT
cdr3_aa: CSASAQEMSRGTEAFF

v_call: TRBV6-2/TRBV6-3
cdr3_length: 15
clone_size: many
j_call: TRBJ2-3
d_call: .
cdr3_nt: TGTGCCAGCAGTGAGACTCAGCGGTTAACAGATACGCAGTATTTT
cdr3_aa: CASSETQRLTDTQYF

v_call: TRBV28
cdr3_length: 15
clone_size: many
j_call: TRBJ2-2
d_call: .
cdr3_nt: TGTGCCAGCAGCATTGCCGGGACAAAGGGCGGGGAGCTGTTTTTT
cdr3_aa: CASSIAGTKGGELFF

v_call: TRBV28
cdr3_length: 15
clone_size: many
j_call: TRBJ2-6
d_call: .
cdr3_nt: TGTGCCAGCAGTGCACTAGTCTCTGGGGCCAACGTCCTGACTTTC
cdr3_aa: CASSALVSGANVLTF

v_call: TRBV24-1
cdr3_length: 16
clone_size: many
j_call: TRBJ2-3
d_call: TRBD1
cdr3_nt: TGTGCCACCAGTGATTTAGAGGGACAGGGGACAGATACGCAGTATTTT
cdr3_aa: CATSDLEGQGTDTQYF

v_call: TRBV24-1
cdr3_length: 13
clone_size: many
j_call: TRBJ1-6
d_call: TRBD1
cdr3_nt: TGTGCCACTCGACAGGGAGAGAGGACACCCCTCCACTTT
cdr3_aa: CATRQGERTPLHF

v_call: TRBV20-1
cdr3_length: 15
clone_size: .
j_call: TRBJ2-7
d_call: .
cdr3_nt: TGCAGTGCTAGCTTAGCCGGGGGCTCTTCCTACGAGCAGTACTTC
cdr3_aa: CSASLAGGSSYEQYF

v_call: TRBV12-3/TRBV12-4
cdr3_length: 16
clone_size: many
j_call: TRBJ2-5
d_call: TRBD2
cdr3_nt: TGTGCCAGCAGACATCCGGGACTAGCGGGAGTTGAGACCCAGTACTTC
cdr3_aa: CASRHPGLAGVETQYF

v_call: TRBV5-1
cdr3_length: 15
clone_size: many
j_call: TRBJ1-5
d_call: TRBD1
cdr3_nt: TGCGCCAGCAGCTACGGGACAGGCGGCAATCAGCCCCAGCATTTT
cdr3_aa: CASSYGTGGNQPQHF

v_call: TRBV20-1
cdr3_length: 11
clone_size: many
j_call: TRBJ2-7
d_call: .
cdr3_nt: TGCAGTGCAAGTCCCGGGAGCGAGCAGTACTTC
cdr3_aa: CSASPGSEQYF

v_call: TRBV3-1
cdr3_length: 15
clone_size: .
j_call: TRBJ1-2
d_call: .
cdr3_nt: TGTGCCAGCTGTCTCGATTTAGGGTCGTTCTATGGCTACACCTTC
cdr3_aa: CASCLDLGSFYGYTF

v_call: TRBV10-2
cdr3_length: 14
clone_size: many
j_call: TRBJ1-2
d_call: .
cdr3_nt: TGCGCCAGCGGGCCCTGGACTCCCTCATATGGCTACACCTTC
cdr3_aa: CASGPWTPSYGYTF

v_call: TRBV27
cdr3_length: 13
clone_size: many
j_call: TRBJ2-7
d_call: .
cdr3_nt: TGTGCCACCGGGAGGACAGGGTACTACGAGCAGTACTTC
cdr3_aa: CATGRTGYYEQYF

v_call: TRBV20-1
cdr3_length: 19
clone_size: many
j_call: TRBJ1-2
d_call: .
cdr3_nt: TGCAGTGCTATTGGCTGGGCAAGGGAGCATGCATTCAGGGAGTATGGCTACACCTTC
cdr3_aa: CSAIGWAREHAFREYGYTF

v_call: TRBV9
cdr3_length: 13
clone_size: many
j_call: TRBJ2-7
d_call: .
cdr3_nt: TGTGCCAGCAGCGTCTCAGTGGACTACGAGCAGTACTTC
cdr3_aa: CASSVSVDYEQYF

v_call: TRBV28
cdr3_length: 15
clone_size: many
j_call: TRBJ2-1
d_call: TRBD1
cdr3_nt: TGTGCCAGCGCCACTCGGACAGGGGTCAGCAATGAGCAGTTCTTC
cdr3_aa: CASATRTGVSNEQFF

v_call: TRBV3-1
cdr3_length: 16
clone_size: many
j_call: TRBJ2-1
d_call: TRBD1
cdr3_nt: TGTGCCAGCAGCCAGGCCGGGACAGGGGAGGGCAATGAGCAGTTCTTC
cdr3_aa: CASSQAGTGEGNEQFF

v_call: TRBV29-1
cdr3_length: 10
clone_size: many
j_call: TRBJ1-2
d_call: .
cdr3_nt: TGCAGCGTTGAAAACTATGGCTACACCTTC
cdr3_aa: CSVENYGYTF

v_call: TRBV4-1
cdr3_length: 10
clone_size: many
j_call: TRBJ2-1
d_call: .
cdr3_nt: TGCGCCAGCAGAGGGGATGAGCAGTTCTTC
cdr3_aa: CASRGDEQFF

v_call: TRBV12-3/TRBV12-4
cdr3_length: 17
clone_size: many
j_call: TRBJ2-6
d_call: .
cdr3_nt: TGTGCCAGCAGGGGACAAGGCGGCTTTTCAGGGGCCAACGTCCTGACTTTC
cdr3_aa: CASRGQGGFSGANVLTF

v_call: TRBV29-1
cdr3_length: 14
clone_size: many
j_call: TRBJ2-3
d_call: .
cdr3_nt: TGCAGCGTTACCCACACAGGGAGCGCAGATACGCAGTATTTT
cdr3_aa: CSVTHTGSADTQYF

v_call: TRBV7-9
cdr3_length: 12
clone_size: many
j_call: TRBJ1-1
d_call: TRBD1
cdr3_nt: TGTGCCAGCAGCTTAGCCGCAGGGGGAGCTTTCTTT
cdr3_aa: CASSLAAGGAFF

v_call: TRBV20-1
cdr3_length: 12
clone_size: many
j_call: TRBJ1-2
d_call: .
cdr3_nt: TGCAGTGCTACTGGGTCCAACTATGGCTACACCTTC
cdr3_aa: CSATGSNYGYTF

v_call: TRBV7-6
cdr3_length: 15
clone_size: .
j_call: TRBJ2-3
d_call: .
cdr3_nt: TGTGCCAGCAGCTCCCACAGGGTTCGGGCAGATACGCAGTATTTT
cdr3_aa: CASSSHRVRADTQYF

v_call: TRBV6-5
cdr3_length: 15
clone_size: many
j_call: TRBJ1-6
d_call: .
cdr3_nt: TGTGCCAGCAGTTACGAACGGGGTTCGAATTCACCCCTCCACTTT
cdr3_aa: CASSYERGSNSPLHF

v_call: TRBV7-4
cdr3_length: 15
clone_size: few
j_call: TRBJ2-7
d_call: .
cdr3_nt: TGTGCCAGGAACAGATGCCGCGGGACAAGCCACGAGCAGTACTTC
cdr3_aa: CARNRCRGTSHEQYF

v_call: TRBV7-6
cdr3_length: 14
clone_size: .
j_call: TRBJ2-7
d_call: TRBD1
cdr3_nt: TGTGCCAGCAGCTTAGAGACAGGGTTCAACGAGCAGTACTTC
cdr3_aa: CASSLETGFNEQYF

v_call: TRBV5-1
cdr3_length: 13
clone_size: many
j_call: TRBJ2-5
d_call: .
cdr3_nt: TGCGCCAGCAGCTTGGCGACGAAAGAGACCCAGTACTTC
cdr3_aa: CASSLATKETQYF

v_call: TRBV20-1
cdr3_length: 15
clone_size: many
j_call: TRBJ2-5
d_call: TRBD2
cdr3_nt: TGCAGTGCTAGAGCAGGGGCGGGGGGGCAAGAGACCCAGTACTTC
cdr3_aa: CSARAGAGGQETQYF

v_call: TRBV12-3/TRBV12-4
cdr3_length: 13
clone_size: many
j_call: TRBJ1-6
d_call: .
cdr3_nt: TGTGCCAGCAGTCACAGGTTTTCAGATTCCCTCCACTTT
cdr3_aa: CASSHRFSDSLHF

v_call: TRBV28
cdr3_length: 14
clone_size: many
j_call: TRBJ2-7
d_call: TRBD1
cdr3_nt: TGTGCCAGCAGGGGGACAGGGAGCTCCTACGAGCAGTACTTC
cdr3_aa: CASRGTGSSYEQYF

v_call: TRBV20-1
cdr3_length: 13
clone_size: many
j_call: TRBJ2-1
d_call: .
cdr3_nt: TGCAGTGCCGGAGAAGGGAGCGGGAATGAGCAGTTCTTC
cdr3_aa: CSAGEGSGNEQFF